Listed here are 5 T cell receptor beta chains from one sample, sequenced in a study of T-cell memory formation after mild COVID-19. TCRdb itself ran the 5' RACE reads through MiXCR, one entry per CDR3 protein. The sample consists of about half a million distinct CDR3 sequences, about 18% of them appearing once. The sample comprised PBMCs or a T cell subset sorted from them (not recorded which). These receptors originate from an adult woman who had mild COVID-19 (a few samples of this study predate the infection). Cell type and time point are not known.

The chain couples TRBV7-9 to TRBJ2-3, with no clear D. The CDR3 runs to 18 residues. Trimming cost V 0 bases and J 0 bases, with 16 bases left between them. CDR1 and CDR2 from the germline V gene are SEHNR and FQNEAQ (reference sequence). The CDR3 bases are TGTGCCAGCAGCTTAGCACGCTGGTTTGAGACTAGCACAGATACGCAGTATTTT. Amino acids: CASSLARWFETSTDTQYF.

This clonotype was picked up a small number of times. The genes are TRBV4-1 and TRBJ1-2; D perhaps matches TRBD1 (5 bases). In germline, CDR1 is MGHRA, CDR2 YSYEKL. The CDR3 has 14 residues. With 3 bases removed from V and 4 bases from J, the gap between germline ends came to 12 bases. CDR3 protein: CASSQGGTVYGYTF. The CDR3 DNA reads as TGCGCCAGCAGCCAGGGGGGGACGGTCTATGGCTACACCTTC.

The V and J genes are TRBV5-1 and TRBJ1-1; perhaps TRBD1 as D (5 bases). This CDR3 is 14 amino acids long. Germline V gene sequence: CDR1 SGHRS, CDR2 YFSETQ. Trimming pared 2 bases from V and 1 base from J, leaving 9 bases between. This CDR3 reads CASSFGGENTEAFF. The CDR3 DNA sequence: TGCGCCAGCAGCTTTGGAGGGGAGAACACTGAAGCTTTCTTT. The complete variable domain, with remaining parts taken from reference TRBV5-1 and TRBJ1-1, reads KAGVTQTPRYLIKTRGQQVTLSCSPISGHRSVSWYQQTPGQGLQFLFEYFSETQRNKGNFPGRFSGRQFSNSRSEMNVSTLELGDSALYLCASSFGGENTEAFFGQGTRLTVV.

This clonotype was found a few times. This chain links TRBV11-2 with TRBJ2-7; no reliable D call. Germline CDR1 is SGHAT and CDR2 is FQNNGV. V lost 5 bases and J lost 9, with 14 bases in between. This CDR3 has 12 amino acids. CDR3 residues: CASSHPPRGQYF. The CDR3 region has the DNA TGTGCCAGCAGCCACCCTCCCCGTGGGCAGTACTTC.

The chain couples TRBV5-5 to TRBJ2-7, with D maybe TRBD2 (6 bases). Germline values: CDR1 SGHKS, CDR2 YYEKEE (reference sequence). The CDR3 runs 14 residues. The V gene lost 3 bases and the J gene lost 3 bases, with 13 bases spanning the gap. CDR3 loop: CASSSIFGSYEQYF. The CDR3 DNA follows: TGTGCCAGCAGCTCGATATTCGGGAGCTACGAGCAGTACTTC.